The 25 T cell receptor beta chains given below trace back to one sample, sequenced in a study of beta chain features in type 1 diabetes. TCRB transcripts that were expressed got sequenced, as all of the isolated RNA had been reverse transcribed. TCRdb's copy holds only in-frame clones and misses some; the assay was immunoSEQ multiplex PCR. This sample has 350,000 to 450,000 clones, with over 11% found just once. Sequenced sample: naive CD4+ T cells from blood. The origin of the receptors is a young man in good health.

This clone has at least ten counts. The sample contains more than one DNA sequence encoding this CDR3. V usage is TRBV7-2 and J usage is TRBJ2-3; D not certain. The germline CDR1 and CDR2 sequences are SGHTA and FQGNSA. The CDR3 has 11 residues. V lost 0 bases and J 5 bases, leaving 0 bases between the germline ends. The DNA of the CDR3 is TGTGCCAGCAGCTTAGCAGATACGCAGTATTTT. It yields the protein CASSLADTQYF.

This clone was counted only a few times. The chain is built from TRBV11-3 and TRBJ1-5, with D tentatively TRBD1 (6 bases). This CDR3 is built from 12 residues. V was clipped by 8 bases and J by 6 bases, with 11 bases between them. In germline, CDR1 is SGHNT, CDR2 YENEEA. CDR3 region: CASYREGQPQHF. Here the CDR3 DNA reads TGTGCCAGCTACAGGGAGGGTCAGCCCCAGCATTTT.

There are a few counts of this clone. The gene calls are TRBV19 and TRBJ2-3; perhaps TRBD2 as D (6 bases). With 7 bases removed from V and 1 base from J, the gap between germline ends came to 15 bases. The CDR3 has 15 amino acids. Germline V CDR1 and CDR2: LNHDA, SQIVND (reference sequence). In DNA, the CDR3 is TGTGCCAGTACCCCACACCCGGGGGGCACAGATACGCAGTATTTT. Protein: CASTPHPGGTDTQYF.

CDR3 loop: CATFSRETQYF. In nucleotides, the CDR3 is TGTGCCACCTTTAGCAGGGAGACCCAGTACTTC. The rearrangement joins TRBV10-3 to TRBJ2-5, with D hard to call. This CDR3 is built from 11 residues. The V gene's germline CDR1 is ENHRY and CDR2 SYGVKD. Trimming removed 10 bases from V and 5 bases from J, with 11 bases in between.

This chain links TRBV14 with TRBJ2-1; 13 bases align to TRBD2. The CDR3 has 20 amino acids. After removal of 2 bases from V and 0 bases from J, the junction contained 10 bases not matched to a gene. The germline V gene has CDR1 SGHDN and CDR2 FVKESK. DNA of the CDR3: TGTGCCAGCAGCCAACGATTACTAGCGGGAGGGCCGAGCTCCTACAATGAGCAGTTCTTC. Its translation is CASSQRLLAGGPSSYNEQFF.

This clone was detected a few times. The chain links TRBV12-5 to TRBJ2-1; 12 nucleotides agree with TRBD2. The germline gives CDR1 LGHNT, CDR2 FRNRAP. This CDR3 has 16 residues. V shed 0 bases, J shed 6 bases, and the junction held 3 bases outside the gene matches. For the CDR3, the DNA is TGTGCTAGTGGTTTGGTCACTAGCGGGAGGATCAATGAGCAGTTCTTC. This sequence encodes CASGLVTSGRINEQFF. The whole variable domain, filled in from reference TRBV12-5 and TRBJ2-1, reads DARVTQTPRHKVTEMGQEVTMRCQPILGHNTVFWYRQTMMQGLELLAYFRNRAPLDDSGMPKDRFSAEMPDATLATLKIQPSEPRDSAVYFCASGLVTSGRINEQFFGPGTRLTVL.

The CDR3 spells CASSLTGVSSEKLFF. CDR3 bases: TGTGCCAGCAGCTTAACCGGGGTCTCTAGTGAAAAACTGTTTTTT. This sequence joins TRBV7-3 and TRBJ1-4; no reliable D call. V lost 0 bases to trimming and J lost 7 bases, with 12 bases between them. Germline V gene lookup returns CDR1 SGHTA and CDR2 FQGTGA. The CDR3 is made up of 15 amino acids.

The rearrangement links TRBV4-3 to TRBJ1-2; D not resolved. Germline lookup yields CDR1 LGHNA and CDR2 YSLEER. This CDR3 is 13 amino acids long. V shed 0 bases and J shed 5 bases, with 7 bases lying between them. The CDR3 DNA reads TGCGCCAGCAGCCAAGATCTTGCATATGGCTACACCTTC. It yields the protein CASSQDLAYGYTF.

This sequence joins TRBV5-6 and TRBJ2-2; TRBD1 aligns across 8 bases. CDR1 SGHDT and CDR2 YYEEEE come from the germline V gene. V lost 5 bases, J lost 9 bases, and 9 bases stayed unmatched. The CDR3 sequence is 14 residues long. The CDR3 DNA reads as TGTGCCAGCAGGCTGGGACAGGACTACCGGGAGCTGTTTTTT. It codes for CASRLGQDYRELFF.

This chain uses TRBV7-9 with TRBJ2-7, with 8 bases identical to TRBD1. V shed 4 bases and J 10 bases; nucleotides not matched to a gene: 6. CDR1 SEHNR and CDR2 FQNEAQ come from the germline V gene (reference sequence). This CDR3 has 12 residues. CDR3 nucleotides: TGTGCCAGCAGCTCCGGGACAGGAGACCAGTACTTC. Encoded protein: CASSSGTGDQYF.

This sequence joins TRBV7-9 and TRBJ1-6, with 11 bases fitting TRBD1. The CDR3 sequence is 14 residues long. V shed 5 bases, J shed 9 bases, and the junction held 3 bases outside the gene matches. In germline, CDR1 is SEHNR, CDR2 FQNEAQ (reference sequence). CDR3 loop: CASSAGQGVSPLHF. Written as DNA, the CDR3 is TGTGCCAGCAGCGCGGGACAGGGGGTTTCACCCCTCCACTTT.

This clone has only a few counts. The chain carries TRBV11-2 and TRBJ2-5; D unresolved. The germline CDR1 and CDR2 sequences are SGHAT and FQNNGV. CDR3 size: 13 residues. Trimming took off 2 bases at V and 7 bases at J, with 11 bases between the two ends. CDR3 loop: CASSLTTSGTQYF. CDR3 sequence (DNA): TGTGCCAGCAGCTTAACGACCTCTGGGACCCAGTACTTC.

The chain employs TRBV11-2 and TRBJ2-1; D assignment may be TRBD1 or TRBD2 (6 bases each). The germline gives CDR1 SGHAT, CDR2 FQNNGV. The CDR3 sequence is 16 residues long. The ends were cut back, 1 base at V and 6 bases at J, with 16 bases in the middle. The CDR3 DNA reads as TGTGCCAGCAGCTTAGTATCGGGGGCCCTGCGCAATGAGCAGTTCTTC. It is translated as CASSLVSGALRNEQFF.

This clone was seen a handful of times. CDR3 sequence reads: CASSGDRSDSSGANVLTF. CDR3 nucleotides: TGTGCCAGCAGCGGGGACAGGAGTGACTCCTCTGGGGCCAACGTCCTGACTTTC. This sequence joins TRBV5-8 and TRBJ2-6, with 8 bases identical to TRBD1. CDR1 SGHTS and CDR2 YDEGEE come from the germline V gene. Germline trimming cut 4 bases from V and 0 bases from J; bases unmatched to any gene: 9. The CDR3 spans 18 residues.

The V and J genes are TRBV4-3 and TRBJ1-1; no clear D gene. CDR3 length: 16 residues. Germline loops: CDR1 LGHNA, CDR2 YSLEER. V lost 0 bases, J lost 1 base, and 12 bases lay in between. CDR3 sequence (DNA): TGCGCCAGCAGCCAAGAAAGTGGCAGACCGAACACTGAAGCTTTCTTT. Amino acid sequence: CASSQESGRPNTEAFF.

The sample holds a few counts of this clone. V and J are TRBV15 and TRBJ2-3; D ambiguous. Germline CDR1 reads LNHNV; CDR2 reads YYDKDF (reference sequence). There are 15 residues in the CDR3. CDR3 nucleotide sequence: TGTGCAACTGCTACACTTCCAACTAGCACAGATACGCAGTATTTT. This gives the protein CATATLPTSTDTQYF.

This clone was seen more than once but under ten times. J is TRBJ1-4 and V is TRBV5-1; D not resolved. The V and J ends lost 2 bases and 7 bases respectively, with 12 bases between them. This CDR3 comprises 14 residues. CDR1 and CDR2 (germline): SGHRS, YFSETQ. The CDR3 sequence is CASSFALGGEKLFF. In nucleotides, the CDR3 is TGCGCCAGCAGCTTTGCTCTTGGAGGTGAAAAACTGTTTTTT.

This clone was found many times. This same CDR3 is encoded by further DNA sequences in the sample. The chain recombines TRBV7-9 with TRBJ2-7; a weak D match, TRBD2 (5 bases). The CDR3 covers 12 residues. From germline, CDR1 is SEHNR and CDR2 FQNEAQ (reference sequence). V was shortened by 5 bases and J by 6 bases, with 11 bases between the two germline ends. The chain's CDR3 is CASSLGGLEQYV. The DNA for the CDR3 is TGTGCCAGCAGCCTCGGAGGACTCGAGCAGTACGTC.

This clone occurred a few times. The chain combines TRBV29-1 with TRBJ2-1; TRBD1 matches at 9 bases. The CDR3 is 14 amino acids. Germline assignment: CDR1 SQVTM and CDR2 ANQGSEA. The J segment lost 5 bases and the V segment lost 8 bases, leaving 10 bases of the junction unmatched. As DNA, the CDR3 is TGCAGCCACTCGTGGGGACAGGGACACAATGAGCAGTTCTTC. Its protein is CSHSWGQGHNEQFF.

The CDR3 region is CASNRGPGQGPPLHF. In DNA form, the CDR3 reads TGCGCCAGCAACCGGGGACCGGGACAGGGACCACCCCTCCACTTT. The chain couples TRBV4-3 to TRBJ1-6, with 9 bases fitting TRBD1. The CDR3 runs 15 residues. Germline V gene data show CDR1 as LGHNA and CDR2 as YSLEER. V lost 7 bases, J lost 11 bases, and 12 bases stayed unmatched.

The chain recombines TRBV13 with TRBJ2-3; a possible D gene is TRBD1 (5 bases). The CDR3 has 14 residues. Germline CDR1 reads PRHDT; CDR2 reads FYEKMQ (reference sequence). Trimming took off 5 bases at V and 2 bases at J, with 11 bases between the two ends. The CDR3 spells CASSLGPHTDTQYF. The CDR3 DNA follows: TGTGCCAGCAGCCTGGGGCCCCACACAGATACGCAGTATTTT. Full variable domain (missing parts from reference TRBV13 and TRBJ2-3): AAGVIQSPRHLIKEKRETATLKCYPIPRHDTVYWYQQGPGQDPQFLISFYEKMQSDKGSIPDRFSAQQFSDYHSELNMSSLELGDSALYFCASSLGPHTDTQYFGPGTRLTVL.

The rearrangement uses TRBV6-5 and TRBJ2-1; TRBD2 matches 8 bases. Germline trimming cut 6 bases from V and 4 bases from J; bases unmatched to any gene: 8. Germline assignment: CDR1 MNHEY and CDR2 SVGAGI. The CDR3 sequence is 15 residues long. The CDR3 here is CASSIPGLEYNEQFF. The CDR3, as DNA: TGTGCCAGCAGCATCCCGGGACTAGAATACAATGAGCAGTTCTTC.

This clone appeared a few times. The chain links TRBV18 to TRBJ2-1; D ambiguous. CDR3 length: 16 amino acids. The V gene lost 7 bases and the J gene lost 2 bases, with 18 bases spanning the gap. The germline V gene encodes CDR1 KGHSH and CDR2 LQKENI. The CDR3 region has the DNA TGTGCCAGCTTACCCTTACGGGCGGCAACCTACAATGAGCAGTTCTTC. Protein product: CASLPLRAATYNEQFF.

This chain joins TRBV7-6 and TRBJ2-7, with 7 bases identical to TRBD1. The germline gives CDR1 SGHVS, CDR2 FNYEAQ. The CDR3 runs 14 residues. V trimming: 6 bases; J trimming: 6 bases; junction bases outside the gene matches: 11. CDR3 amino acids: CASSRSGTGAEQYF. CDR3 DNA sequence: TGTGCCAGCAGTCGGTCAGGTACAGGGGCCGAGCAGTACTTC. Together with reference TRBV7-6 and TRBJ2-7, the CDR3 gives the full variable domain: GAGVSQSPRYKVTKRGQDVALRCDPISGHVSLYWYRQALGQGPEFLTYFNYEAQQDKSGLPNDRFSAERPEGSISTLTIQRTEQRDSAMYRCASSRSGTGAEQYFGPGTRLTVT.

V and J are TRBV7-2 and TRBJ2-7, with D perhaps matching TRBD2 (5 bases). The germline V and J ends were trimmed by 1 base and 2 bases, with 6 bases remaining between them. CDR3 length equals 13 residues. Germline CDR1 and CDR2: SGHTA and FQGNSA. For the CDR3, the DNA is TGTGCCAGCAGCTTAGGGGAGACCTACGAGCAGTACTTC. Translation gives CASSLGETYEQYF.